One sample yielded the 11 T cell receptor beta chains listed below, sequenced in a study of blood T cell repertoires in COVID-19. TCRdb's copy holds only in-frame clones and misses some; the assay was immunoSEQ multiplex PCR. There are some 200,000 clones in the sample; around 84% occur only once, and around 15% lies in the top ten. What was sequenced was peripheral blood. These receptors came from a man younger than 40 with active or convalescent COVID-19.

V gene TRBV13 combines with J gene TRBJ1-3; D might be TRBD1 (5 bases). CDR3 length equals 15 residues. The V end lost 11 bases, the J end lost 6 bases, and 23 bases lay between the germline ends. Germline V gene data show CDR1 as PRHDT and CDR2 as FYEKMQ (reference sequence). DNA of the CDR3: TGTGCCGGAAGGAGGGACGTCGAAAGCGAAAACACCATATATTTT. It codes for CAGRRDVESENTIYF. Looking up the rest from reference TRBV13 and TRBJ1-3 gives the full variable domain: AAGVIQSPRHLIKEKRETATLKCYPIPRHDTVYWYQQGPGQDPQFLISFYEKMQSDKGSIPDRFSAQQFSDYHSELNMSSLELGDSALYFCAGRRDVESENTIYFGEGSWLTVV.

The chain recombines TRBV5-1 with TRBJ1-6; D may be TRBD1 (5 bases). Trimming removed 5 bases at V and 6 bases at J, with 9 bases between. Germline CDR1 is SGHRS and CDR2 is YFSETQ. CDR3 length: 13 amino acids. CDR3 sequence reads: CASSWGGNSPLHF. The CDR3 DNA sequence: TGCGCCAGCAGTTGGGGGGGTAATTCACCCCTCCACTTT.

The V and J genes are TRBV6-5 and TRBJ2-5; 9 nucleotides align to TRBD2. The CDR3 extends over 13 amino acids. V gave up 8 bases and J gave up 4 bases; unmatched junction bases: 5. Germline V gene sequence: CDR1 MNHEY, CDR2 SVGAGI. The CDR3 nucleotides read TGTGCCAGCGCGGGAGGGCCCGGAGAGACCCAGTACTTC. It yields the protein CASAGGPGETQYF.

The V and J genes are TRBV28 and TRBJ1-2; D uncertain. CDR3 length equals 12 residues. Germline V gives CDR1 MDHEN, CDR2 SYDVKM. V was clipped by 8 bases and J by 2 bases, with 9 bases between them. The DNA of the CDR3 is TGTGCCAGCTTTCGTTTCAACTATGGCTACACCTTC. The encoded protein is CASFRFNYGYTF.

Notes on this clone: The junction does not match germline at one end; this may be a read error. The chain recombines TRBV7-7 with TRBJ2-2; D is perhaps TRBD1 (6 bases). The length of the CDR3 is 16 residues. Germline V lookup: CDR1 SSHAT, CDR2 FNYEAQ (reference sequence). CDR3 residues: CASSLVLQGNTGELFF. In DNA, the CDR3 is TGTGCTAGCAGCTTAGTCCTACAGGGGAACACCGGGGAGCTGTTTTTT.

This rearrangement joins TRBV5-1 to TRBJ1-1; D perhaps matches TRBD1 (6 bases). This CDR3 spans 15 amino acids. V dropped 7 bases and J dropped 1 base, with 17 bases sitting between them. Germline V gene data show CDR1 as SGHRS and CDR2 as YFSETQ. DNA for the CDR3: TGCGCCAGCTTCACAGGGATATATAGGAACACTGAAGCTTTCTTT. It encodes CASFTGIYRNTEAFF.

This clone was counted a few times. V is TRBV4-1 and J is TRBJ2-2; 9 nucleotides agree with TRBD2. The trim removed 5 bases at V and 3 bases at J, leaving 7 bases unmatched. Germline assignment: CDR1 MGHRA and CDR2 YSYEKL. The CDR3 loop spans 16 amino acids. The CDR3 sequence: CASSARTSDYTGELFF. DNA of the CDR3: TGCGCCAGCAGCGCCCGGACTAGCGACTACACCGGGGAGCTGTTTTTT.

The V call is TRBV6-2 or TRBV6-3, the J call TRBJ2-3; TRBD1 agrees at 10 bases. Trimming cost V 5 bases and J 2 bases; bases outside gene matches: 7. The germline CDR1 and CDR2 sequences are MNHEY and SVGEGT. This CDR3 is 16 amino acids long. The CDR3 coding sequence is TGTGCCAGCAGTCGAGGACAGGGGGACTTCACAGATACGCAGTATTTT. Encoded protein: CASSRGQGDFTDTQYF.

This chain uses TRBV30 with TRBJ1-6, with D tentatively TRBD1 (5 bases). This CDR3 has 16 amino acids. V lost 5 bases and J lost 0, with 14 bases in between. CDR1 is GTSNPN and CDR2 is SVGIG in the germline V gene (reference sequence). CDR3 sequence reads: CAWYRFQSSYNSPLHF. In DNA form, the CDR3 reads TGTGCCTGGTACAGGTTCCAGAGCTCCTATAATTCACCCCTCCACTTT.

The rearrangement links TRBV6-5 to TRBJ2-5; maybe TRBD1 (6 bases). Deletions cut 6 bases from V and 3 bases from J, with 11 bases between. Germline V gene sequence: CDR1 MNHEY, CDR2 SVGAGI. This CDR3 has 13 amino acids. CDR3 loop: CASSLRTEETQYF. CDR3 nucleotide sequence: TGTGCCAGCAGCCTGCGGACAGAAGAGACCCAGTACTTC.

The V and J genes are TRBV5-1 and TRBJ2-5; 11 bases agree with TRBD2. This CDR3 contains 15 residues. V trimming: 9 bases; J trimming: 5 bases; junction bases outside the gene matches: 12. Germline V lookup: CDR1 SGHRS, CDR2 YFSETQ. DNA of the CDR3: TGCGCCACCAAAATTAGCGGGGGGGCCGCGGAGACCCAGTACTTC. As protein: CATKISGGAAETQYF.